The source of this T cell receptor beta chain is a study of T cell responses to AZD1222 COVID-19 vaccine. This CDR3 comprises 17 residues. The germline gives CDR1 MGHRA, CDR2 YSYEKL. The V segment lost 0 bases and the J segment 4 bases; nucleotides outside the gene matches: 5. General study results and limits: Most donors were white British and more were female, and clonal diversity was possibly underestimated. Targets within unmutated variant regions were reportedly found for nearly half of spike-specific TCRs. Two AZD1222 administrations were followed by greater Spike-specific TCR breadth and depth.

TCRdb's copy holds only in-frame clones and misses some; the assay was immunoSEQ multiplex PCR. The data hold tens of thousands of clones, with 80% to 90% observed a single time. About this clone: Its specificity is not known.

Sequenced material: peripheral blood, taken on day 0 of AZD1222 vaccination. The chain carries TRBV4-1 and TRBJ2-1; 11 bases are shared with TRBD2. The TCR sequence derives from an adult in good health. The chain's CDR3 is CASSQEEGLAVYNEQFF. In DNA form, the CDR3 reads TGCGCCAGCAGCCAAGAGGAGGGACTAGCGGTGTACAATGAGCAGTTCTTC.